The 9 T cell receptor beta chains presented below share a single source sample, sequenced in a study of cytomegalovirus exposure and HLA in healthy donors. The PCR employed 60 Vbeta primers together with 13 Jbeta primers. Using immunoSEQ multiplex PCR, the repertoire was profiled, and TCRdb retains in-frame clones only, with some absent. The repertoire table contains 74,000 or so clones. The sequenced sample was PBMCs. These receptors were collected from a woman between 55 and 75 years old in good health and CMV-seronegative.

The genes are TRBV10-3 and TRBJ1-1, with D possibly being TRBD1 (6 bases). V was pared by 6 bases and J by 1 base, with 15 bases between. The CDR3 consists of 15 residues. Germline V CDR1 and CDR2: ENHRY, SYGVKD. CDR3 in DNA: TGTGCCATCAGGATAGGACAGAGGGCGAACACTGAAGCTTTCTTT. Its protein is CAIRIGQRANTEAFF.

The chain recombines TRBV2 with TRBJ1-4; tentatively, D is TRBD1 (5 bases). Trimming left V 2 bases short and J 7 bases short, with 14 bases between. The CDR3 length is 15 residues. Per the germline V gene, CDR1 is SNHLY and CDR2 is FYNNEI. This chain's CDR3 is CASSEQAQRGEKLFF. CDR3 coding DNA: TGTGCCAGCAGTGAACAGGCCCAAAGGGGTGAAAAACTGTTTTTT.

The rearrangement links TRBV6-1 to TRBJ1-4, with TRBD1 as a possible D gene (5 bases). Per germline, CDR1 MNHNS and CDR2 SASEGT. V lost 0 bases to trimming and J lost 4 bases, with 12 bases between them. CDR3 size: 16 residues. The CDR3 DNA reads as TGTGCCAGCAGTGAAGCGTGGGGGGGAGGTAATGAAAAACTGTTTTTT. Translation gives CASSEAWGGGNEKLFF.

This rearrangement joins TRBV10-1 to TRBJ2-7; 11 nucleotides agree with TRBD2. This CDR3 contains 15 residues. J was trimmed by 0 bases and V by 5 bases; bases with no gene match: 3. CDR1 is WNHNN, CDR2 SYGVQD, per germline (reference sequence). The CDR3 nucleotides read TGCGCCAGCAGTCGACTAGCGGGGAGCTCCTACGAGCAGTACTTC. Its translation is CASSRLAGSSYEQYF.

This chain joins TRBV9 and TRBJ2-1; D gene unclear. In germline, CDR1 is SGDLS, CDR2 YYNGEE. The V end lost 4 bases, the J end lost 5 bases, and 7 bases lay between the germline ends. CDR3 length: 12 amino acids. CDR3 residues: CASSLPNNEQFF. As DNA, the CDR3 is TGTGCCAGCAGCCTCCCTAACAATGAGCAGTTCTTC.

V gene TRBV9 combines with J gene TRBJ2-2, with TRBD2 identical over 8 bases. Losses at the gene ends were 0 bases for V and 2 bases for J; bases not matched to a gene: 9. CDR3 size: 18 residues. CDR1 and CDR2 (germline): SGDLS, YYNGEE. The CDR3 DNA sequence: TGTGCCAGCAGCGTAGGCCACCCTAGCGGGTTTAACACCGGGGAGCTGTTTTTT. This encodes CASSVGHPSGFNTGELFF.

The chain uses TRBV28 and TRBJ2-2, with D possibly TRBD2 on 7 matching bases. Trimming stripped 2 bases from V and 3 bases from J, with 13 bases between. Germline V gene lookup returns CDR1 MDHEN and CDR2 SYDVKM. The CDR3 covers 16 residues. Here the CDR3 DNA reads TGTGCCAGCAGTTTAGGGGGGGGCGGAGACACCGGGGAGCTGTTTTTT. Amino acid sequence: CASSLGGGGDTGELFF.

This rearrangement joins TRBV19 to TRBJ1-3; 7 bases are shared with TRBD1. The germline CDR1 and CDR2 sequences are LNHDA and SQIVND (reference sequence). This CDR3 comprises 16 residues. J gave up 0 bases and V 4 bases, and 6 bases lay outside the gene matches. The CDR3 region is CASSSGTVFSGNTIYF. The CDR3, as DNA: TGTGCCAGTAGTAGCGGGACAGTCTTCTCTGGAAACACCATATATTTT.

The J gene is TRBJ2-7, the V gene TRBV6-5, with 13 nucleotides matching TRBD2. This CDR3 has 15 amino acids. Trimming at V came to 7 bases and at J to 2 bases, leaving 5 bases not matched to a gene. Germline CDR1 and CDR2: MNHEY and SVGAGI. CDR3 in amino acids: CASIGGTSGTYEQYF. The CDR3, as DNA: TGTGCCAGCATTGGGGGGACTAGCGGGACCTACGAGCAGTACTTC.